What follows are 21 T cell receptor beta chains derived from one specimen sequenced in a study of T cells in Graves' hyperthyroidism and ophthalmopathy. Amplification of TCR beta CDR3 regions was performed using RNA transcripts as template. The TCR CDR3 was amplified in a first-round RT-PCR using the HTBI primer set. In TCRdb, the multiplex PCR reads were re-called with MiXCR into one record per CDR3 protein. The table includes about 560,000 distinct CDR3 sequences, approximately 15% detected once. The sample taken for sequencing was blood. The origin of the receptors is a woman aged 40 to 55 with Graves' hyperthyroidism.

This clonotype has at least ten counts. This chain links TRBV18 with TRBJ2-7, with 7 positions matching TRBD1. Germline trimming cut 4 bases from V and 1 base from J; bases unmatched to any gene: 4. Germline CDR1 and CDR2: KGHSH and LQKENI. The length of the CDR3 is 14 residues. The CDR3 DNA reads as TGTGCCAGCTCACGGGGACAGCGATCCTACGAGCAGTACTTC. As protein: CASSRGQRSYEQYF. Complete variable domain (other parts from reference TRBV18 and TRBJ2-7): NAGVMQNPRHLVRRRGQEARLRCSPMKGHSHVYWYRQLPEEGLKFMVYLQKENIIDESGMPKERFSAEFPKEGPSILRIQQVVRGDSAAYFCASSRGQRSYEQYFGPGTRLTVT.

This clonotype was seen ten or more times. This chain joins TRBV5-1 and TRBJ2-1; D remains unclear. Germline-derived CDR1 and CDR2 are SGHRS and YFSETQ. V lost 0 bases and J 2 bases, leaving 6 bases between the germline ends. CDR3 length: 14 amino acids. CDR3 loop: CASSLDGPYNEQFF. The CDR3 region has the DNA TGCGCCAGCAGCTTGGACGGCCCCTACAATGAGCAGTTCTTC.

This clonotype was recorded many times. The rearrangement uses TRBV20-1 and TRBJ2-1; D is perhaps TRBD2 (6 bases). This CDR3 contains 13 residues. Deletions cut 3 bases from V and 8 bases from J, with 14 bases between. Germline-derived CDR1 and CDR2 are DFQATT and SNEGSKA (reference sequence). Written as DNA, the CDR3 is TGCAGTGCTAGCAAGACTAGTTCCCATGAGCAGTTCTTC. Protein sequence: CSASKTSSHEQFF.

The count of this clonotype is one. The CDR3 loop is CSARSGLMYEQYF. For the CDR3, the DNA is TGCAGTGCTAGATCGGGACTAATGTACGAGCAGTACTTC. V usage is TRBV20-1 and J usage is TRBJ2-7, with TRBD2 matching 7 bases. Germline CDR1 DFQATT, CDR2 SNEGSKA (reference sequence). There are 13 residues in the CDR3. J was trimmed by 4 bases and V by 2 bases; bases with no gene match: 5.

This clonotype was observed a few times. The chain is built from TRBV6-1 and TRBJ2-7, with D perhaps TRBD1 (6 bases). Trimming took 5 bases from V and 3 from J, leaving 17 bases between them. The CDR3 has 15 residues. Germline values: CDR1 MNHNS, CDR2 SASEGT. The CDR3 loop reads CASSSPGQGHYEQYF. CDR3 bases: TGTGCCAGCAGTTCCCCGGGACAAGGCCACTACGAGCAGTACTTC.

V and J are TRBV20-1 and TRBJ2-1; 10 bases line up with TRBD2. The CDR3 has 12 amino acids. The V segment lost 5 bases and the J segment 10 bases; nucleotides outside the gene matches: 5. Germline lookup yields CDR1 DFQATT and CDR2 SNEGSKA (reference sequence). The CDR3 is CSAVTSGVEQFF. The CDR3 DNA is TGCAGTGCTGTTACTAGCGGGGTAGAGCAGTTCTTC.

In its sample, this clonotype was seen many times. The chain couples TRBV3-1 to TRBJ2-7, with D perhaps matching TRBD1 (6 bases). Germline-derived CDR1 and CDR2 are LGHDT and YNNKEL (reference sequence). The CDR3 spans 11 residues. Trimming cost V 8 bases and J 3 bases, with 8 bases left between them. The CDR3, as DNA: TGTGCCAGCGGACAGATCTACGAGCAGTACTTC. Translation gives CASGQIYEQYF.

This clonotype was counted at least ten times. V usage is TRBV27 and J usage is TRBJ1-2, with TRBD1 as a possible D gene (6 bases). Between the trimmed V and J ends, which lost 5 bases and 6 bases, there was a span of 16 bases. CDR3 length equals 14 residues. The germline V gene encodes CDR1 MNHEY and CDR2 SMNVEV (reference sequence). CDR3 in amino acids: CASSRTGGRDGYTF. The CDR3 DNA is TGTGCCAGCAGTCGGACTGGGGGGCGGGATGGCTACACCTTC.

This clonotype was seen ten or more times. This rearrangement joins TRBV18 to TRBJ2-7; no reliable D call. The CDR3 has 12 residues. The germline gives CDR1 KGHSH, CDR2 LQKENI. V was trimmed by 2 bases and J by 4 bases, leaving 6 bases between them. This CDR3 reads CASSPTNYEQYF. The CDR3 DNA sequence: TGTGCCAGCTCACCAACTAATTACGAGCAGTACTTC. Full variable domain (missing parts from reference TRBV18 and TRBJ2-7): NAGVMQNPRHLVRRRGQEARLRCSPMKGHSHVYWYRQLPEEGLKFMVYLQKENIIDESGMPKERFSAEFPKEGPSILRIQQVVRGDSAAYFCASSPTNYEQYFGPGTRLTVT.

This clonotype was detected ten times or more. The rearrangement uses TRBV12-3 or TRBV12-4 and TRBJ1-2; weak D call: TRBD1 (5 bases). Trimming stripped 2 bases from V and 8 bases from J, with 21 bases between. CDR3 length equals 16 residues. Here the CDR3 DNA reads TGTGCCAGCAGTTTAAGGGGTGGGGACTTTCTACAGGGCTACACCTTC. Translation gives CASSLRGGDFLQGYTF.

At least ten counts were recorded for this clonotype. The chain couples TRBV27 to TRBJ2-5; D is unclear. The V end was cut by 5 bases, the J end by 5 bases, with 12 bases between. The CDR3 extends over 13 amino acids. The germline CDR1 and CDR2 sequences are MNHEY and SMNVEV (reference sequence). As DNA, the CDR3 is TGTGCCAGCAGTCCCTCAAGAGGTGAGACCCAGTACTTC. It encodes CASSPSRGETQYF.

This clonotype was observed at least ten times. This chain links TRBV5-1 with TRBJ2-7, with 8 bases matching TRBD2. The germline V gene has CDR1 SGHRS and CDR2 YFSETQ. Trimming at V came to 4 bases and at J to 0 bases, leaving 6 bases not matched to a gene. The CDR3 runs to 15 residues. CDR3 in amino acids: CASSDTSGASYEQYF. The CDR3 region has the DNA TGCGCCAGCAGCGATACTAGCGGAGCCTCCTACGAGCAGTACTTC.

CDR3 amino acids: CASNSSPPGGGYTF. The CDR3 coding sequence is TGTGCCAGCAACAGTAGCCCGCCTGGGGGTGGCTACACCTTC. The chain uses TRBV6-1 and TRBJ1-2, with D maybe TRBD1 (5 bases). V gave up 7 bases and J gave up 7 bases, with 19 bases separating them. CDR1 and CDR2 (germline): MNHNS, SASEGT. This CDR3 has 14 residues.

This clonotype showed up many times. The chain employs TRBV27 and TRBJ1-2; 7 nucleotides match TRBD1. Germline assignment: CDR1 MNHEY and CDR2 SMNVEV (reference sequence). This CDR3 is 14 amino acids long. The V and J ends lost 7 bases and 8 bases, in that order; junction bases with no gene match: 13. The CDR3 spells CASNPGQMGGGYTF. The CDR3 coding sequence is TGTGCCAGCAACCCGGGACAGATGGGCGGAGGCTACACCTTC.

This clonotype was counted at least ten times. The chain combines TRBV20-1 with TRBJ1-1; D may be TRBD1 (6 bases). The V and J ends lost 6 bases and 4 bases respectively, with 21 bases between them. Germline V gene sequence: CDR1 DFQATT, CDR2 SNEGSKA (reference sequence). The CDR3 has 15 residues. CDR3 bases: TGCAGTGCCACTCCCTTCGGGGCCAGGGGCACTGAAGCTTTCTTT. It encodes CSATPFGARGTEAFF.

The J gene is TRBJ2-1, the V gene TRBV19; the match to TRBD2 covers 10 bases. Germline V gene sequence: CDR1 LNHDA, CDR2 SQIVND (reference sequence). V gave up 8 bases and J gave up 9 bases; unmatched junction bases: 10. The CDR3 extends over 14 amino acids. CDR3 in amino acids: CASRPSGSMGEQFF. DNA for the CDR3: TGTGCCAGTCGTCCTAGCGGGAGTATGGGTGAGCAGTTCTTC.

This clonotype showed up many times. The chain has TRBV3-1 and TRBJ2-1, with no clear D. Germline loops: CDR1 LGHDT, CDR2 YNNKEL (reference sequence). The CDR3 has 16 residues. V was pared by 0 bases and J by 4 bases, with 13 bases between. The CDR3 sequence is CASSQDPARPYNEQFF. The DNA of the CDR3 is TGTGCCAGCAGCCAAGATCCAGCGAGACCTTACAATGAGCAGTTCTTC.

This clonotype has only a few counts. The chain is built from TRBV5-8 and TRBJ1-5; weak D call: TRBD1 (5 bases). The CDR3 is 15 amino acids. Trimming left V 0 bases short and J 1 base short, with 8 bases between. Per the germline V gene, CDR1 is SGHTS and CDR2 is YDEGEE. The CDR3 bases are TGTGCCAGCAGCTTGGTAGGGGACAGCAATCAGCCCCAGCATTTT. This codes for CASSLVGDSNQPQHF.

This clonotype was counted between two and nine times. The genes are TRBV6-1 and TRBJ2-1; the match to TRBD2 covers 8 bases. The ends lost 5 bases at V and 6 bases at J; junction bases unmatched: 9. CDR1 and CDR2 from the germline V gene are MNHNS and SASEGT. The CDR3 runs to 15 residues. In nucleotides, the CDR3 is TGTGCCAGCAGTCTCCTGGCGGGAGGTGTCAATGAGCAGTTCTTC. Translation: CASSLLAGGVNEQFF.

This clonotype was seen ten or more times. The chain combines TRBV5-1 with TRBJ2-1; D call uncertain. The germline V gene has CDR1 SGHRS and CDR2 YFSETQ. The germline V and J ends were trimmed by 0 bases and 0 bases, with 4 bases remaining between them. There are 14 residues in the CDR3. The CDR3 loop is CASSLDDSYNEQFF. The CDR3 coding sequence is TGCGCCAGCAGCTTGGACGACTCCTACAATGAGCAGTTCTTC. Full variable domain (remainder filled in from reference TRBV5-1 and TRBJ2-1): KAGVTQTPRYLIKTRGQQVTLSCSPISGHRSVSWYQQTPGQGLQFLFEYFSETQRNKGNFPGRFSGRQFSNSRSEMNVSTLELGDSALYLCASSLDDSYNEQFFGPGTRLTVL.

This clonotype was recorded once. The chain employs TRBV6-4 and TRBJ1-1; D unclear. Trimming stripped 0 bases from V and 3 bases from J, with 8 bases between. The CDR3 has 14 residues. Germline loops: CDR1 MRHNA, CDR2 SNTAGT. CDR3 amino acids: CASSDSKVDTEAFF. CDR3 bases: TGTGCCAGCAGTGACTCGAAGGTGGACACTGAAGCTTTCTTT.